This T cell receptor beta chain was profiled in a study of blood T cell repertoires in COVID-19 (dated by TCRdb to the early 2020s). Some background on the complete study: Collaborator samples came from the United States, Italy and Spain and covered acute and convalescent phases of COVID-19. A de-identified subject ID, COVID-19 status, age in years and sex were almost always included in the sample metadata. A freely available public database, intended as a resource for researchers studying the immune response to SARS-CoV-2, is where the repertoires were released. Samples came from the ongoing ImmuneRACE study (first 160 participants) plus 1,254 subjects from 6 global collaborators. The material from the prospective study consisted of cDNA or gDNA derived from T cells, B-cell-depleted T cells, or PBMCs. HLA class I and class II types, where available, came from metadata supplied by the sample provider rather than from assay-based typing. Subjects who had been exposed to COVID-19, were actively infected with it, or had recovered from it provided the deeply sampled blood TCRbeta repertoires that made up the dataset.

Relative to germline, V is 8 bases shorter and J is 8 bases shorter, with 12 bases between their ends. From the germline V gene (reference sequence), CDR1 is LNHDA and CDR2 is SQIVND. Inclusive of the bounding cysteine and phenylalanine, the CDR3 is 11 residues long. Solely the CDR3 DNA is kept, with 33 bases framed from the first base. The immunoSEQ Assay, a bias-controlled multiplex PCR, was used to amplify TCRbeta CDR3 regions from genomic DNA. As for the original processing: The number of nucleated cells in each sample was estimated by amplification of reference gene primers within the assay. Sequence reads were collapsed and filtered to measure the absolute abundance of every unique TCRbeta CDR3 rearrangement. For each sample, productive Simpson clonality was calculated as the square root of Simpson's diversity index over productive rearrangements. TCRdb's version of the immuneACCESS table is confined to in-frame rearrangements and falls short of the full clone set. An unresolved V gene accounts for under half of the shortfall where checked; the remainder is of unknown origin. Clone size and the V and J calls come from that table; the DNA yielded D and trimming. The sample yields around 100,000 clones; 65% to 90% were counted once. The ten top clones hold roughly 3% of the sample.

On this clone itself: This receptor's antigen is unknown. No base qualities exist here, and no much larger clone lies one base off it.

Participants in the prospective study were aged roughly 18 to 89 years, lived in about two dozen United States geographic areas, and enrolled through a virtual design. In the prospective study, cohorts were assigned on the basis of participant-reported clinical history obtained from a screening survey and a study questionnaire. For ImmuneRACE Cohort 3, a participant was defined as recovered based on two consecutive negative NP/OP PCR tests, clearance by a healthcare professional, or resolution of symptoms. In the prospective study, whole blood, serum and a nasopharyngeal or oropharyngeal swab were collected from each participant by mobile phlebotomists. Over a roughly 2-month period, participants in the prospective study had the option of providing additional blood draws and questionnaires. Prospective study blood samples were shipped either frozen or at room temperature before DNA extraction.

Beyond this particular receptor, the publication reports: Clinical and demographic metadata were provided uncurated, with the amount varying by source and participant.

This clonotype originated in a woman aged 45 to 65 who had recovered from COVID-19. The chain is made from TRBV19 and TRBJ1-2, and the D gene may be TRBD1, 5 bases matching. The sequenced material came from PBMCs or T cells enriched from blood (not recorded which). CDR3 region: CASWAGPGYTF. The DNA sequence is as follows: TGTGCCAGTTGGGCGGGGCCAGGCTACACCTTC.